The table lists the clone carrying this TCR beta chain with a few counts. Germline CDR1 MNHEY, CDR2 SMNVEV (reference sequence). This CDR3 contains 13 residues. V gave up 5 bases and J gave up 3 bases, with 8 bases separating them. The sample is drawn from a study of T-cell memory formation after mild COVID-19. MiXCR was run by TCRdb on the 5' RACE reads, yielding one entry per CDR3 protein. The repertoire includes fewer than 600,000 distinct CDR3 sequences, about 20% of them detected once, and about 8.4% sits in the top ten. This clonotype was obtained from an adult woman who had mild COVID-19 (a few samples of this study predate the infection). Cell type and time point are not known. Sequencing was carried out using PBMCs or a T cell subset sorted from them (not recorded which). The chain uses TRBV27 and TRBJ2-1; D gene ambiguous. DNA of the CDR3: TGTGCCAGCAGTGGACGCGTCTACAATGAGCAGTTCTTC. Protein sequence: CASSGRVYNEQFF.